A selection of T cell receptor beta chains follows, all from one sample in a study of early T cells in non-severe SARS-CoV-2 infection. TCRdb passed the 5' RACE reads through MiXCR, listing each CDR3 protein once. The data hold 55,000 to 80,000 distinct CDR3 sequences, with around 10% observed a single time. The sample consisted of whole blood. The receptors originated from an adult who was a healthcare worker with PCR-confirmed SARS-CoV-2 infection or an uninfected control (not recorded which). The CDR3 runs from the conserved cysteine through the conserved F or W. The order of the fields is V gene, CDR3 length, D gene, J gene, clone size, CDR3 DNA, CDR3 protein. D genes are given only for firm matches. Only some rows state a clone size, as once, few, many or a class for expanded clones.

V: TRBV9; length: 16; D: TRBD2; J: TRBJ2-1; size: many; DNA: TGTGCCAGCAGCGAGACCCCTAGCGGGGGGGCCAATGAGCAGTTCTTC; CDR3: CASSETPSGGANEQFF
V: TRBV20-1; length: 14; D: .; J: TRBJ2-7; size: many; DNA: TGCAGTGCCATAAAACAGGGGACTACCTACGAGCAGTACTTC; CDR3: CSAIKQGTTYEQYF
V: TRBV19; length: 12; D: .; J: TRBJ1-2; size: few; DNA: TGTGCCAGTAGAGACATTCCGGGAGGCTACACCTTC; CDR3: CASRDIPGGYTF
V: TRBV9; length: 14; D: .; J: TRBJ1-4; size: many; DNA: TGTGCCAGCAGCCCGAATGGAAGACATGAAAAACTGTTTTTT; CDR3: CASSPNGRHEKLFF
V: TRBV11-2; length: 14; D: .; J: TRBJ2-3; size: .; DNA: TGTGCCAGCAGCTTAATCAGCGCAGGGGATACGCAGTATTTT; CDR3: CASSLISAGDTQYF
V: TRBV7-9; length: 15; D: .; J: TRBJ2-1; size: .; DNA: TGTGCCAGCAGCCTGCCAGGTACAGGTCAGGGTGAGCAGTTCTTC; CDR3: CASSLPGTGQGEQFF
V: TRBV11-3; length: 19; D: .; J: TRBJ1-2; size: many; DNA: TGTGCCAGCAGCTCAACCGATGGAGAAGCAGGAGGCAGAAACTATGGCTACACCTTC; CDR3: CASSSTDGEAGGRNYGYTF
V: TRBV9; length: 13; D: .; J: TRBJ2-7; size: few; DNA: TGTGCCAGCAGCGCCCCGAGCTCCTACGAGCAGTACTTC; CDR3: CASSAPSSYEQYF
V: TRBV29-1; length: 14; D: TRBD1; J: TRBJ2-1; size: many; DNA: TGCAGCGTGCGGACAGGTATCTCCTACAATGAGCAGTTCTTC; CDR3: CSVRTGISYNEQFF
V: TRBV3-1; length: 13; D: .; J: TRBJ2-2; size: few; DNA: TGTGCCAGCAGCCAAGTCGGGACCGGGGAGCTGTTTTTT; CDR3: CASSQVGTGELFF
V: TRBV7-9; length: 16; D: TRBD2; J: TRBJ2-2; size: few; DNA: TGTGCCAGCAGCCAACTAGCGGGAAGTAACACCGGGGAGCTGTTTTTT; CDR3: CASSQLAGSNTGELFF
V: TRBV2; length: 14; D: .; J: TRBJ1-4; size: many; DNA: TGTGCCAGCAGTGTGGGAGGGGGAGGCGAAAAACTGTTTTTT; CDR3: CASSVGGGGEKLFF
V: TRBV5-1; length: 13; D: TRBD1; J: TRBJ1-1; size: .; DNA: TGCGCCAGCAGCTCGACAGGGGGCACTGAAGCTTTCTTT; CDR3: CASSSTGGTEAFF
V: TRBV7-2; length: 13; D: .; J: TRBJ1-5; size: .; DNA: TGTGCCAGCAGAAAATATAGCAATCAGCCCCAGCATTTT; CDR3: CASRKYSNQPQHF
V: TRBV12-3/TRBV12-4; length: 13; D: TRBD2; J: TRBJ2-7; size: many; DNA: TGTGCCAGCACCTCGAACGGGGGGGGCGAGCAGTACTTC; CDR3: CASTSNGGGEQYF
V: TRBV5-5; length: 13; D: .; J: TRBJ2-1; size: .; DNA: TGTGCCAGCAGCTGGGGACTGTTCAATGAGCAGTTCTTC; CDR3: CASSWGLFNEQFF
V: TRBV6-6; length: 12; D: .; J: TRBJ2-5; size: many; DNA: TGTGCCAGCAGTCCAGGGGAGGAGACCCAGTACTTC; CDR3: CASSPGEETQYF
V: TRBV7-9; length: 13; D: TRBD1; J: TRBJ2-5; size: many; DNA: TGTGCCAGCAGTAGGGGGCGCGGAGAGACCCAGTACTTC; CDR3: CASSRGRGETQYF
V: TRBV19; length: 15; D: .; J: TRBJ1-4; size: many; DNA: TGTGCCAGTAGTAAGCGCCAGACTCCTGATGAAAAACTGTTTTTT; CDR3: CASSKRQTPDEKLFF
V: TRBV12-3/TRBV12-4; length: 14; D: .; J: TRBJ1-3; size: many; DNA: TGTGCCAGCAGGAGGACGGCCTCTGGAAACACCATATATTTT; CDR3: CASRRTASGNTIYF
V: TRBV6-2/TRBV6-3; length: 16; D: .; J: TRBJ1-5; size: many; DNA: TGTGCCAGCAGCCCCGGGGGGCGTCATAGCAATCAGCCCCAGCATTTT; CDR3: CASSPGGRHSNQPQHF
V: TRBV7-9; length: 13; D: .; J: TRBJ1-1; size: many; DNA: TGTGCCAGCGGCCAGAGGTCCCACACTGAAGCTTTCTTT; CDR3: CASGQRSHTEAFF
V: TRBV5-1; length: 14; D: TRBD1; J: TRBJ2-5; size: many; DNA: TGCGCCAGCAGCGCATACAGGGGGCGAGAGACCCAGTACTTC; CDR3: CASSAYRGRETQYF
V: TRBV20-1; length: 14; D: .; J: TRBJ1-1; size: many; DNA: TGCAGTGCTAGAGTTCCGGGGGTGTGGACTGAAGCTTTCTTT; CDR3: CSARVPGVWTEAFF
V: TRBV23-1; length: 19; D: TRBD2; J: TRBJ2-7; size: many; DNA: TGCGCCAGCAGTCAAAAAATAGGGACTAGCGGGCGAGTTTCCTACGAGCAGTACTTC; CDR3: CASSQKIGTSGRVSYEQYF
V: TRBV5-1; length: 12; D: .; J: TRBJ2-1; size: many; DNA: TGCGCCAGCAGCTTGAAAGGGGGTGAGCAGTTCTTC; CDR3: CASSLKGGEQFF
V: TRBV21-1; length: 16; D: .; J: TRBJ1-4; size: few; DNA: TGTGCCAGCAGCACCCCCCCCGACGGCGCCAATGAAAAACTGTTTTTT; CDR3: CASSTPPDGANEKLFF
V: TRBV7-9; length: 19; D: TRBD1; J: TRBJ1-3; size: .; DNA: TGTGCCAGCAGCTTAGCCGGGACAGCGCTCGGCTCCTTCGGAAACACCATATATTTT; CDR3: CASSLAGTALGSFGNTIYF
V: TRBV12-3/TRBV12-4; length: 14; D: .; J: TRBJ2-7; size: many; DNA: TGTGCCAGCAGTTTAGCGGGTAATGTCTACGAGCAGTACTTC; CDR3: CASSLAGNVYEQYF
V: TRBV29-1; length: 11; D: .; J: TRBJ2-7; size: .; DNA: TGCAGCGTAACTCAGGGTTACGAGCAGTACTTC; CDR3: CSVTQGYEQYF
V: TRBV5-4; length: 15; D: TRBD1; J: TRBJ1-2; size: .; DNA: TGTGCCAGCAGCTTGGAGGACAGGACTAACTATGGCTACACCTTC; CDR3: CASSLEDRTNYGYTF
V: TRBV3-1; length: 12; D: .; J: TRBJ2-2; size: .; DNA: TGTGCCAGCAGCCGTCGCACCGGGGAGCTGTTTTTT; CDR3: CASSRRTGELFF